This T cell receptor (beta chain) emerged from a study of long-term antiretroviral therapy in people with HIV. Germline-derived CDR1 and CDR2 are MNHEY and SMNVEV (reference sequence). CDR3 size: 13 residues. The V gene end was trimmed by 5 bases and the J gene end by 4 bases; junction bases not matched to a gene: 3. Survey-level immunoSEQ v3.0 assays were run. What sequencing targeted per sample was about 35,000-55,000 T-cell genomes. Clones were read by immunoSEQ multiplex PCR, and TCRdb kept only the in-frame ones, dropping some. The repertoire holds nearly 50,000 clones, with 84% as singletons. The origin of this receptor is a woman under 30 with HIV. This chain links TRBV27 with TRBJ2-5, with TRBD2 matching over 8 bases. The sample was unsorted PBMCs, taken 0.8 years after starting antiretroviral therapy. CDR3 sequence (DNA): TGTGCCAGCAGTCTCGGGGGGGCAGAGACCCAGTACTTC. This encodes CASSLGGAETQYF.